Following are 27 T cell receptor beta chains from one sample sequenced in a study of T cell responses to AZD1222 COVID-19 vaccine. Method: immunoSEQ multiplex PCR; TCRdb's copy keeps in-frame clones and lacks some. The repertoire holds 140,000 or so clones, 88% seen once, with 3% to 3.5% in the top ten. The sequenced sample was peripheral blood, obtained 28 days after the second AZD1222 dose. The receptor set was obtained from an adult who received the AZD1222 COVID-19 vaccine.

The chain has TRBV23-1 and TRBJ2-7, with D unresolved. TRBV23-1 is noted as an ORF with a role that remains uncertain. V shed 9 bases and J shed 9 bases, with 9 bases lying between them. CDR3 length: 9 amino acids. The CDR3 DNA follows: TGCGCCAGGGGAAGTAGGCAGTACTTC. Protein sequence: CARGSRQYF.

This clone was picked up one time. The chain combines TRBV5-4 with TRBJ1-3; no definite D call. The CDR3 consists of 13 residues. CDR1 is SGHNT and CDR2 is YYREEE in the germline V gene (reference sequence). Between the trimmed V and J ends, which lost 4 bases and 8 bases, there was a span of 13 bases. The chain's CDR3 is CASSLVGMDTIYF. CDR3 in DNA: TGTGCCAGCAGCCTGGTTGGGATGGACACCATATATTTT.

The rearrangement joins TRBV5-1 to TRBJ1-2, with no clear D. CDR1 is SGHRS and CDR2 is YFSETQ in the germline V gene. The CDR3 runs to 12 residues. Between the trimmed V and J ends, which lost 0 bases and 8 bases, there was a span of 8 bases. Here the CDR3 reads CASSLGREGYTF. The CDR3, as DNA: TGCGCCAGCAGCTTGGGTAGGGAAGGCTACACCTTC.

The chain has TRBV28 and TRBJ1-2, with unresolved D. The CDR3 is 13 residues long. Germline CDR1 is MDHEN and CDR2 is SYDVKM. V was shortened by 7 bases and J by 5 bases, with 14 bases between the two germline ends. Here the CDR3 DNA reads TGTGCCAGCACCCAACACGGATTTTATGGCTACACCTTC. Translation gives CASTQHGFYGYTF.

V gene TRBV30 combines with J gene TRBJ1-4, with no clear D. The germline gives CDR1 GTSNPN, CDR2 SVGIG (reference sequence). The CDR3 is 15 amino acids. The V end was cut by 1 base, the J end by 10 bases, with 19 bases between. CDR3 residues: CAWSEATPGVGKLFF. DNA for the CDR3: TGTGCCTGGAGTGAGGCCACTCCAGGCGTCGGAAAACTGTTTTTT.

This clone was counted many times. The genes are TRBV12-3 or TRBV12-4 and TRBJ2-7, with D possibly matching TRBD1 (6 bases). V lost 6 bases and J lost 5, with 8 bases in between. CDR3 length equals 11 residues. CDR3 loop: CASRGADEQYF. DNA for the CDR3: TGTGCCAGCAGGGGGGCGGACGAGCAGTACTTC.

The chain is built from TRBV18 and TRBJ2-1; 16 nucleotides agree with TRBD2. The CDR3 length is 15 residues. The V segment lost 1 base and the J segment 15 bases; nucleotides outside the gene matches: 6. Germline V gives CDR1 KGHSH, CDR2 LQKENI. This CDR3 reads CASSPRGLAGGHRFF. CDR3 in DNA: TGTGCCAGCTCACCACGGGGACTAGCGGGGGGGCATCGGTTCTTC.

This clone was seen a handful of times. This rearrangement joins TRBV11-1 to TRBJ2-1; the match to TRBD2 covers 10 bases. Germline V lookup: CDR1 SGHAT, CDR2 FQDESV (reference sequence). The CDR3 covers 15 residues. V gave up 4 bases and J gave up 6 bases; unmatched junction bases: 6. In DNA form, the CDR3 reads TGTGCCAGCAGCTGGGTAGCGGGGGGCATCAATGAGCAGTTCTTC. Amino acids: CASSWVAGGINEQFF.

The CDR3 region is CASSLGTSGGELFF. The CDR3 region has the DNA TGTGCCAGCAGCTTGGGAACTTCGGGCGGGGAGCTGTTTTTT. The V call is TRBV5-8, the J call TRBJ2-2, with D unclear. This CDR3 region has 14 residues. Germline V gene lookup returns CDR1 SGHTS and CDR2 YDEGEE. Trimming took off 0 bases at V and 7 bases at J, with 10 bases between the two ends.

The chain couples TRBV7-2 to TRBJ2-2; possibly TRBD1 for D (5 bases). Germline assignment: CDR1 SGHTA and CDR2 FQGNSA. The V and J ends lost 3 bases and 11 bases respectively, with 16 bases between them. CDR3 length equals 14 residues. The CDR3 sequence: CASSFLGEPFELFF. As DNA, the CDR3 is TGTGCCAGCAGCTTTCTAGGGGAACCGTTTGAGCTGTTTTTT.

The rearrangement joins TRBV5-6 to TRBJ2-2; weak D call: TRBD1 (5 bases). V dropped 4 bases and J dropped 0 bases, with 13 bases sitting between them. CDR3 length equals 16 residues. Germline V CDR1 and CDR2: SGHDT, YYEEEE. The CDR3 bases are TGTGCCAGCAGCCGAAGACAGCTCGCGAACACCGGGGAGCTGTTTTTT. This sequence encodes CASSRRQLANTGELFF.

This clone was observed a few times. The chain employs TRBV5-5 and TRBJ1-5, with D perhaps matching TRBD1 (6 bases). Trimming took 4 bases from V and 4 from J, leaving 12 bases between them. Germline V gene lookup returns CDR1 SGHKS and CDR2 YYEKEE (reference sequence). This CDR3 is 14 amino acids long. The CDR3: CASSRLGANQPQHF. As DNA, the CDR3 is TGTGCCAGCAGCCGTTTGGGGGCGAATCAGCCCCAGCATTTT. Based on the CDR3 plus reference TRBV5-5 and TRBJ1-5, the full variable domain is DAGVTQSPTHLIKTRGQQVTLRCSPISGHKSVSWYQQVLGQGPQFIFQYYEKEERGRGNFPDRFSARQFPNYSSELNVNALLLGDSALYLCASSRLGANQPQHFGDGTRLSIL.

V gene TRBV7-3 combines with J gene TRBJ2-5, with TRBD2 matching 7 bases. J lost 2 bases, V lost 6 bases, and 9 bases had no gene match. From germline, CDR1 is SGHTA and CDR2 FQGTGA. This CDR3 is built from 15 residues. The CDR3 spells CASRYTGGLQETQYF. The CDR3 DNA is TGTGCCAGCAGATACACGGGGGGTCTACAAGAGACCCAGTACTTC.

This clone was detected a few times. The V gene is TRBV6-5, the J gene TRBJ2-2, with 7 bases aligning to TRBD1. CDR1 and CDR2 (germline): MNHEY, SVGAGI. This CDR3 has 16 residues. V lost 4 bases to trimming and J lost 1 base; unmatched junction nucleotides: 6. The CDR3 DNA sequence: TGTGCCAGCAGTTTAGAGGGACAGCGGAACACCGGGGAGCTGTTTTTT. It is translated as CASSLEGQRNTGELFF.

The V gene is TRBV6-5, the J gene TRBJ1-5; D is unresolved. The CDR3 is made up of 13 amino acids. V gave up 6 bases and J gave up 4 bases, with 10 bases separating them. Germline CDR1 and CDR2: MNHEY and SVGAGI. This CDR3 reads CASSYTENQPQHF. In DNA, the CDR3 is TGTGCCAGCAGCTATACAGAGAATCAGCCCCAGCATTTT.

This rearrangement joins TRBV10-1 to TRBJ2-5; no reliable D call. Trimming removed 0 bases from V and 4 bases from J, with 3 bases in between. This CDR3 region has 12 residues. Germline CDR1 and CDR2: WNHNN and SYGVQD (reference sequence). This CDR3 reads CASSESVETQYF. The DNA of the CDR3 is TGCGCCAGCAGTGAGTCGGTAGAGACCCAGTACTTC.

This rearrangement joins TRBV7-8 to TRBJ1-1, with a tentative D call TRBD1 (6 bases). V dropped 5 bases and J dropped 8 bases, with 9 bases sitting between them. The CDR3 consists of 11 residues. Germline loops: CDR1 SGHVS, CDR2 FQNEAQ. This chain's CDR3 is CASSLTGEAFF. The CDR3 DNA reads TGTGCCAGCAGCCTAACAGGGGAAGCTTTCTTT.

This chain uses TRBV5-1 with TRBJ1-5; no clear D. V lost 4 bases and J lost 5, with 10 bases in between. The CDR3 has 13 amino acids. Germline assignment: CDR1 SGHRS and CDR2 YFSETQ. The CDR3 sequence is CASSPDRDQPQHF. DNA of the CDR3: TGCGCCAGCAGCCCGGACCGTGATCAGCCCCAGCATTTT.

The chain carries TRBV7-8 and TRBJ2-1; tentatively, D is TRBD1 (5 bases). The V gene lost 1 base and the J gene lost 2 bases, with 9 bases spanning the gap. The CDR3 has 15 residues. The germline V gene has CDR1 SGHVS and CDR2 FQNEAQ. Written as DNA, the CDR3 is TGTGCCAGCAGCTTAGGGGCAGGGACCTACAATGAGCAGTTCTTC. It codes for CASSLGAGTYNEQFF.

The chain recombines TRBV30 with TRBJ2-5; D is possibly TRBD2 (7 bases). This CDR3 is 16 amino acids long. The V gene lost 2 bases and the J gene lost 7 bases, with 23 bases spanning the gap. CDR1 GTSNPN and CDR2 SVGIG come from the germline V gene (reference sequence). CDR3 nucleotide sequence: TGTGCCTGGAGTACAGGGACGGGGGGCCGATTAGGGACCCAGTACTTC. Its protein is CAWSTGTGGRLGTQYF.

For the CDR3, the DNA is TGTGCCAGCAGCTTATCGGGACGGGGGGGCGGCTACACCTTC. Translating it yields CASSLSGRGGGYTF. The chain employs TRBV7-2 and TRBJ1-2, with D tentatively TRBD1 (6 bases). CDR3 length: 14 residues. The germline V gene encodes CDR1 SGHTA and CDR2 FQGNSA. Between the trimmed V and J ends, which lost 2 bases and 8 bases, there was a span of 15 bases.

The gene calls are TRBV28 and TRBJ2-5, with 7 nucleotides matching TRBD2. CDR1 MDHEN and CDR2 SYDVKM come from the germline V gene. With 6 bases clipped from V and 1 base from J, the junction kept 8 bases outside the gene matches. The CDR3 is made up of 15 amino acids. The CDR3, as DNA: TGTGCCAGCAGCCTGCCCGGGAGGATCCAAGAGACCCAGTACTTC. Its protein product is CASSLPGRIQETQYF.

V gene TRBV28 combines with J gene TRBJ2-5; 8 bases fit TRBD1. V lost 5 bases and J lost 0; bases outside the gene matches: 5. CDR3 length equals 15 residues. Per the germline V gene, CDR1 is MDHEN and CDR2 is SYDVKM. CDR3 nucleotide sequence: TGTGCCAGCAGTACACGGGACAGGTACCAAGAGACCCAGTACTTC. As protein: CASSTRDRYQETQYF.

This clone appeared a single time. The rearrangement uses TRBV23-1 and TRBJ1-5; TRBD1 is a possible D gene (6 bases). TRBV23-1 is an ORF, with its function uncertain. The CDR3 is 17 amino acids. V was pared by 3 bases and J by 5 bases, with 20 bases between. CDR3 residues: CASSQSQQGLRYQPQHF. The CDR3 DNA follows: TGCGCCAGCAGTCAGTCCCAACAGGGTCTTCGTTATCAGCCCCAGCATTTT.

This clone has a handful of counts. This chain uses TRBV6-1 with TRBJ1-1, with D uncertain. The CDR3 is made up of 12 amino acids. Trimming took off 0 bases at V and 6 bases at J, with 5 bases between the two ends. The germline gives CDR1 MNHNS, CDR2 SASEGT. In nucleotides, the CDR3 is TGTGCCAGCAGTGAAGCGCGCGCTGAAGCTTTCTTT. Its translation is CASSEARAEAFF.

The gene calls are TRBV28 and TRBJ2-7, with TRBD2 matching over 7 bases. After removal of 4 bases from V and 0 bases from J, the junction contained 12 bases not matched to a gene. The germline V gene has CDR1 MDHEN and CDR2 SYDVKM. This CDR3 spans 17 amino acids. DNA of the CDR3: TGTGCCAGCAGTTCACTCCTCCGGCGGGGGTCCTCCTACGAGCAGTACTTC. It encodes CASSSLLRRGSSYEQYF.

This clone came up a few times. This sequence joins TRBV5-6 and TRBJ1-2; 8 nucleotides agree with TRBD1. Trimming removed 2 bases from V and 3 bases from J; junction bases left unmatched: 3. The CDR3 has 14 amino acids. Germline assignment: CDR1 SGHDT and CDR2 YYEEEE. CDR3 in DNA: TGTGCCAGCAGCTTAACGGGACAGGACTATGGCTACACCTTC. Amino acid sequence: CASSLTGQDYGYTF.